The rows below give T cell receptor beta chains drawn from one sample of a study of OX40 agonist ivuxolimab in advanced cancers. Profiled with immunoSEQ multiplex PCR; TCRdb holds only in-frame clones, not every one. Of around 85,000 clones detected, under 95% appear once; the ten largest clones hold more than 7%. The material was CD4+ or CD8+ T cells sorted from blood, obtained in a trial of the OX40 agonist ivuxolimab. The source is an adult with an advanced solid tumor such as melanoma, head and neck, liver or kidney cancer. Both conserved end residues are part of each CDR3. D genes are given only for firm matches. Not all rows give a size; the values are once, few, many and, for expanded clones, a class.

abundance: -; d_gene: -; j_gene: TRBJ1-4; v_gene: TRBV7-9; CDR3nt: TGTGCCAGCAGCCCGACACTTAATGAAAAACTGTTTTTT; CDR3aa: CASSPTLNEKLFF
abundance: -; d_gene: -; j_gene: TRBJ2-5; v_gene: TRBV15; CDR3nt: TGTGCGACAAGGGCCCCGGGGGCTGGAGAGACCCAGTACTTC; CDR3aa: CATRAPGAGETQYF
abundance: -; d_gene: -; j_gene: TRBJ1-1; v_gene: TRBV28; CDR3nt: TGTGCCAGCAGTTTATGGGGGGCCTTGAACACTGAAGCTTTCTTT; CDR3aa: CASSLWGALNTEAFF
abundance: -; d_gene: -; j_gene: TRBJ1-1; v_gene: TRBV6-5; CDR3nt: TGTGCCAGCAGTTACGGGGAGGGTGACACTGAAGCTTTCTTT; CDR3aa: CASSYGEGDTEAFF
abundance: once; d_gene: -; j_gene: TRBJ1-2; v_gene: TRBV19; CDR3nt: TGTGCCAGTAGTATAGAGGGGGTCTATGGCTACACCTTC; CDR3aa: CASSIEGVYGYTF
abundance: -; d_gene: TRBD1; j_gene: TRBJ1-2; v_gene: TRBV6-5; CDR3nt: TGTGCCAGCAGTTACTGGACAGGGGATGGCTACACCTTC; CDR3aa: CASSYWTGDGYTF
abundance: -; d_gene: TRBD2; j_gene: TRBJ2-7; v_gene: TRBV30; CDR3nt: TGTGCCTGGAGTGTAGGGCTAGCGGGGGGAGCCTACGAGCAGTACTTC; CDR3aa: CAWSVGLAGGAYEQYF
abundance: -; d_gene: -; j_gene: TRBJ1-5; v_gene: TRBV19; CDR3nt: TGTGCCAGTAGTTGGGACTTGGAGGCTCAGCCCCAGCATTTT; CDR3aa: CASSWDLEAQPQHF
abundance: -; d_gene: TRBD1; j_gene: TRBJ1-2; v_gene: TRBV30; CDR3nt: TGTGCCTGGGAAGACGGGACAGCCTATGGCTACACCTTC; CDR3aa: CAWEDGTAYGYTF
abundance: -; d_gene: -; j_gene: TRBJ2-7; v_gene: TRBV4-2; CDR3nt: TGTGCCAGCAGCGCCGGGGTGGGCTACGAGCAGTACTTC; CDR3aa: CASSAGVGYEQYF
abundance: -; d_gene: -; j_gene: TRBJ2-3; v_gene: TRBV5-5; CDR3nt: TGTGCCAGCAGCTTGTACGAAAACACAGATACGCAGTATTTT; CDR3aa: CASSLYENTDTQYF
abundance: -; d_gene: -; j_gene: TRBJ2-1; v_gene: TRBV19; CDR3nt: TGTGCCAGTAGTATGCCGGGGGGCGACGATGAGCAGTTCTTC; CDR3aa: CASSMPGGDDEQFF
abundance: -; d_gene: -; j_gene: TRBJ1-2; v_gene: TRBV4-2; CDR3nt: TGTGCCAGCAGCCAAGCCGGGGCGGGAGGCTACACCTTC; CDR3aa: CASSQAGAGGYTF
abundance: -; d_gene: -; j_gene: TRBJ2-3; v_gene: TRBV7-2; CDR3nt: TGTGCCAGCAGCTTAGCGGGACCAAGCACAGATACGCAGTATTTT; CDR3aa: CASSLAGPSTDTQYF
abundance: -; d_gene: TRBD1; j_gene: TRBJ1-5; v_gene: TRBV28; CDR3nt: TGTGCCAGCAGTCGGACAGGGGGAGCTCAGCCCCAGCATTTT; CDR3aa: CASSRTGGAQPQHF
abundance: -; d_gene: -; j_gene: TRBJ1-1; v_gene: TRBV9; CDR3nt: TGTGCCAGCAGCGAAAGGGGGTGGAACACTGAAGCTTTCTTT; CDR3aa: CASSERGWNTEAFF
abundance: -; d_gene: -; j_gene: TRBJ2-7; v_gene: TRBV13; CDR3nt: TGTGCCAGCAGCTTAATGTCGGACGAGCAGTACTTC; CDR3aa: CASSLMSDEQYF
abundance: once; d_gene: TRBD1; j_gene: TRBJ1-1; v_gene: TRBV7-6; CDR3nt: TGTGCCAGCAGCTTAGGGACAGGGCCTGAAGCTTTCTTT; CDR3aa: CASSLGTGPEAFF
abundance: once; d_gene: TRBD1; j_gene: TRBJ1-4; v_gene: TRBV9; CDR3nt: TGTGCCAGCAGCCTCCGACAGGGTGTCGGATTGAACGAAAAACTGTTTTTT; CDR3aa: CASSLRQGVGLNEKLFF
abundance: few; d_gene: -; j_gene: TRBJ1-5; v_gene: TRBV12-2; CDR3nt: TGTGCAAGTCGCTTAGAGCAGGGTAGGAATCAGCCCCAGCATTTT; CDR3aa: CASRLEQGRNQPQHF
abundance: -; d_gene: TRBD1; j_gene: TRBJ1-1; v_gene: TRBV2; CDR3nt: TGTGCCAGCCCTACAGGGGTGGGTCCCAACACTGAAGCTTTCTTT; CDR3aa: CASPTGVGPNTEAFF
abundance: -; d_gene: -; j_gene: TRBJ2-7; v_gene: TRBV28; CDR3nt: TGTGCCAGCAGTTCTGACAGGGAGGCCAGATCCTACGAGCAGTACTTC; CDR3aa: CASSSDREARSYEQYF
abundance: -; d_gene: -; j_gene: TRBJ1-1; v_gene: TRBV19; CDR3nt: TGTGCCAGTATGGAACAGCTGAACACTGAAGCTTTCTTT; CDR3aa: CASMEQLNTEAFF
abundance: -; d_gene: -; j_gene: TRBJ1-1; v_gene: TRBV4-2; CDR3nt: TGTGCCAGCAGCCAAGGGGAAACGGGATCCTTGAACACTGAAGCTTTCTTT; CDR3aa: CASSQGETGSLNTEAFF
abundance: -; d_gene: -; j_gene: TRBJ2-4; v_gene: TRBV6-6; CDR3nt: TGTGCCAGCAAGTTTTGGGGGGGCAGGGACATTCAGTACTTC; CDR3aa: CASKFWGGRDIQYF
abundance: -; d_gene: -; j_gene: TRBJ2-6; v_gene: TRBV28; CDR3nt: TGTGCCAGCAGTTTACACGGTTTCTCTGGGGCCAACGTCCTGACTTTC; CDR3aa: CASSLHGFSGANVLTF
abundance: -; d_gene: TRBD1; j_gene: TRBJ2-2; v_gene: TRBV5-1; CDR3nt: TGCGCCAGCAGCTTGGCCGGGGGACAGGGGAGTACCGGGGAGCTGTTTTTT; CDR3aa: CASSLAGGQGSTGELFF
abundance: -; d_gene: -; j_gene: TRBJ2-1; v_gene: TRBV9; CDR3nt: TGTGCCAGCAGCGTAGGAGCCGAGCAGTTCTTC; CDR3aa: CASSVGAEQFF
abundance: -; d_gene: -; j_gene: TRBJ2-4; v_gene: TRBV5-3; CDR3nt: TGTGCCAGAAGCTTGGGGGGGCTAGCCAAAAACATTCAGTACTTC; CDR3aa: CARSLGGLAKNIQYF
abundance: -; d_gene: TRBD2; j_gene: TRBJ2-5; v_gene: TRBV25-1; CDR3nt: TGTGCCAGTTCGGTCCTAGCGGGGGACTTCCAAGAGACCCAGTACTTC; CDR3aa: CASSVLAGDFQETQYF
abundance: -; d_gene: TRBD1; j_gene: TRBJ1-5; v_gene: TRBV19; CDR3nt: TGTGCCAGTAGTATATGGACAGGGGGACAAAATCAGCCCCAGCATTTT; CDR3aa: CASSIWTGGQNQPQHF
abundance: -; d_gene: -; j_gene: TRBJ1-5; v_gene: TRBV20-1; CDR3nt: TGCAGTGCTAATCAGCCCCAGCATTTT; CDR3aa: CSANQPQHF
abundance: -; d_gene: -; j_gene: TRBJ2-3; v_gene: TRBV7-6; CDR3nt: TGTGCCAGCAGCTTACTAGGGCCGGATACGCAGTATTTT; CDR3aa: CASSLLGPDTQYF
abundance: -; d_gene: TRBD2; j_gene: TRBJ2-5; v_gene: TRBV7-2; CDR3nt: TGTGCCAGCAGCTCCTTGTTGGGGAGCGGGGGGGCGGAGACCCAGTACTTC; CDR3aa: CASSSLLGSGGAETQYF
abundance: -; d_gene: TRBD2; j_gene: TRBJ2-1; v_gene: TRBV7-9; CDR3nt: TGTGCCTGGGGAAGGGAGGGGAATAGCAATGAGCAGTTCTTC; CDR3aa: CAWGREGNSNEQFF
abundance: few; d_gene: -; j_gene: TRBJ1-6; v_gene: TRBV30; CDR3nt: TGTGCCTGGAGTGCGGGGCTGGGTAATTCACCCCTCCACTTT; CDR3aa: CAWSAGLGNSPLHF
abundance: -; d_gene: TRBD2; j_gene: TRBJ2-1; v_gene: TRBV9; CDR3nt: TGTGCCAGCAGCGTAGTACTAGCGGGGGACAATGAGCAGTTCTTC; CDR3aa: CASSVVLAGDNEQFF
abundance: -; d_gene: -; j_gene: TRBJ2-3; v_gene: TRBV11-3; CDR3nt: TGTGCCAGCAGCCCCGTCCTAGGGATCGATACGCAGTATTTT; CDR3aa: CASSPVLGIDTQYF
abundance: -; d_gene: -; j_gene: TRBJ1-5; v_gene: TRBV19; CDR3nt: TGTGCCAGTAGTATCCGGGGTAACGGGGGTCAGCCCCAGCATTTT; CDR3aa: CASSIRGNGGQPQHF
abundance: -; d_gene: -; j_gene: TRBJ1-4; v_gene: TRBV7-9; CDR3nt: TGTGCCAGCACACCTCGGGAGGGTAGGGAAAAACTGTTTTTT; CDR3aa: CASTPREGREKLFF